This entry concerns a single T cell receptor beta chain. Antigen specificity is unknown. These data belong to a study of response to subunit inactivated influenza vaccine. Study-wide findings and caveats: Authors proposed each seasonal influenza vaccination draws in few new T cells.

Germline-derived CDR1 and CDR2 are SGHRS and YFSETQ. CDR3 length: 15 residues. J lost 7 bases, V lost 0 bases, and 7 bases had no gene match. TCRdb reprocessed the RT-PCR reads via MiXCR and lists one record per CDR3 protein. Of approximately 570,000 distinct CDR3 sequences listed, approximately 7.7% are singletons. The specimen comprised PBMCs from blood, sampled around 25 months after vaccination. This receptor was obtained from a man aged 45 to 70 who received an inactivated influenza vaccine. The chain joins TRBV5-1 to TRBJ2-1, with TRBD2 identical over 7 bases. The CDR3 DNA follows: TGCGCCAGCAGCTTGGGTGGGAGGGCGCAAAATGAGCAGTTCTTC. As protein: CASSLGGRAQNEQFF.